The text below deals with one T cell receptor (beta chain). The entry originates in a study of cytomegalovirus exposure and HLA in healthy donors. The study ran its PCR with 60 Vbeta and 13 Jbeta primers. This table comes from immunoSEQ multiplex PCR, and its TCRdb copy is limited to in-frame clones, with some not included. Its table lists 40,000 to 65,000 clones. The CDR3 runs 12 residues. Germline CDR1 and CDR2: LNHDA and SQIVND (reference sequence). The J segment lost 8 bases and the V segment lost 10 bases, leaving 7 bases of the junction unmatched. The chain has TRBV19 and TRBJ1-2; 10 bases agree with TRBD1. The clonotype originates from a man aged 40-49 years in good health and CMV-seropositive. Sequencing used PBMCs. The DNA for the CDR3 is TGTGCCACCGCGACAGGGGGCATAGGCTACACCTTC. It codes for CATATGGIGYTF. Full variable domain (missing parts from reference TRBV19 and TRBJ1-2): DGGITQSPKYLFRKEGQNVTLSCEQNLNHDAMYWYRQDPGQGLRLIYYSQIVNDFQKGDIAEGYSVSREKKESFPLTVTSAQKNPTAFYLCATATGGIGYTFGSGTRLTVV.